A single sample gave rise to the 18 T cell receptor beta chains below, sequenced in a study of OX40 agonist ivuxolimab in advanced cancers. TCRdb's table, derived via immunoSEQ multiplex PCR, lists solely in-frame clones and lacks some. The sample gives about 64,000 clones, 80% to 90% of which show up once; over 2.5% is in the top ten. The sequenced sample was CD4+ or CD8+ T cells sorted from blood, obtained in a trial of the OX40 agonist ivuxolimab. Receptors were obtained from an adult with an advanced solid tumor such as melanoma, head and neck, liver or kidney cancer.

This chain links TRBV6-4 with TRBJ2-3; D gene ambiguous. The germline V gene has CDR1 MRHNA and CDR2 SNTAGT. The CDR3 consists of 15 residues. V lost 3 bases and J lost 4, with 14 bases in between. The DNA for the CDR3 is TGTGCCAGCAGTGAAGGAGCTACCCGATCAGATACGCAGTATTTT. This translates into CASSEGATRSDTQYF.

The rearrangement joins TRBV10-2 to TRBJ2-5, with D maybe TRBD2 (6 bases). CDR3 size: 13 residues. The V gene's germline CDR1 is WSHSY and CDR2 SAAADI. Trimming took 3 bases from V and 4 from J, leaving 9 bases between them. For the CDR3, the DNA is TGCGCCAGCAGTGATTTGGGGGGAGAGACCCAGTACTTC. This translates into CASSDLGGETQYF.

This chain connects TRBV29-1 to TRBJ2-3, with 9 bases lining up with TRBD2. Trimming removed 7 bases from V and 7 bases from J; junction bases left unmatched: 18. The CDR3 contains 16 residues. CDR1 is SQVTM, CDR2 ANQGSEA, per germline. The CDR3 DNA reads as TGCAGCGCCGTACTCATAGCGGGAGCGAGCGGGCATACGCAGTATTTT. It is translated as CSAVLIAGASGHTQYF.

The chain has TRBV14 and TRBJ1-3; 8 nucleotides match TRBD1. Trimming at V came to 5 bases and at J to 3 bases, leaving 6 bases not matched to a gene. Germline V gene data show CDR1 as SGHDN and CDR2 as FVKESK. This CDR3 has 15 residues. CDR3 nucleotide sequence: TGTGCCAGCAGCTACCGGGACAGGTTTGGAAACACCATATATTTT. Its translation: CASSYRDRFGNTIYF.

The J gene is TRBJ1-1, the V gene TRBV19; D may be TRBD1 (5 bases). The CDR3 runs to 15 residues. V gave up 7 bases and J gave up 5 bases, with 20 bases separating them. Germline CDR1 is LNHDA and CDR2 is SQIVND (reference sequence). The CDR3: CASNNIGGRGTEAFF. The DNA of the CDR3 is TGTGCCAGTAATAACATCGGGGGAAGGGGTACTGAAGCTTTCTTT.

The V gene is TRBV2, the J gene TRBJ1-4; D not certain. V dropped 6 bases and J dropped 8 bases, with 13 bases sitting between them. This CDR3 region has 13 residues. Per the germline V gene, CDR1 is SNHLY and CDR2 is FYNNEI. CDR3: CASRTITTEKLFF. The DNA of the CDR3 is TGTGCCAGCAGGACAATCACGACGGAAAAACTGTTTTTT.

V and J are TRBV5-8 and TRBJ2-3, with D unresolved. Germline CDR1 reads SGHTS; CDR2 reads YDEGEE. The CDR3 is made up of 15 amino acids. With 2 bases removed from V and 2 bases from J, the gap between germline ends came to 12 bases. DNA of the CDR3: TGTGCCAGCAGCTTAAGTGGGGTTACCACAGATACGCAGTATTTT. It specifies CASSLSGVTTDTQYF.

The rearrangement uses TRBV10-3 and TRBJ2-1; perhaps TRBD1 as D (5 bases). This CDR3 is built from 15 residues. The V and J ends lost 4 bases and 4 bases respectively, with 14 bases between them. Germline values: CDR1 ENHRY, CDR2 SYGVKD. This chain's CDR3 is CAISVEQDLYNEQFF. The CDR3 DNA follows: TGTGCCATCAGTGTCGAACAGGACCTTTACAATGAGCAGTTCTTC.

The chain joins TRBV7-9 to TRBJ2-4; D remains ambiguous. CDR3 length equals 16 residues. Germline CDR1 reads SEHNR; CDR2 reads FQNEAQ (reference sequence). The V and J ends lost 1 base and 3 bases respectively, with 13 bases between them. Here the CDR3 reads CASSLGTLLGKNIQYF. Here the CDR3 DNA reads TGTGCCAGCAGCTTAGGGACCCTCCTCGGCAAAAACATTCAGTACTTC.

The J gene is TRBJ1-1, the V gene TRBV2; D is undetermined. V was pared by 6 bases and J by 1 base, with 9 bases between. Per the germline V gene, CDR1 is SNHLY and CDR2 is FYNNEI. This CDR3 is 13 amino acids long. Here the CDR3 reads CASRVDTNTEAFF. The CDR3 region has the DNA TGTGCCAGCAGGGTTGACACGAACACTGAAGCTTTCTTT.

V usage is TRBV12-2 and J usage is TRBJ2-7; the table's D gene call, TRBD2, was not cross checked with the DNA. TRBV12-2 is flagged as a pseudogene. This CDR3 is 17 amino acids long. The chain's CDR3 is CASRAYTTSGWCVEQYF. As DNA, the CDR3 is TGTGCAAGTCGCGCTTACACGACTAGCGGGTGGTGCGTCGAGCAGTACTTC.

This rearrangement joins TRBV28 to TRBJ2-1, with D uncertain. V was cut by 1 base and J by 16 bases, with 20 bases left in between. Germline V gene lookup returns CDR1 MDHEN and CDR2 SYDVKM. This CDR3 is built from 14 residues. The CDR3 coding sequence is TGTGCCAGCAGTTTATCTCGGACCACGAACCGGTTTTTCTTC. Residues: CASSLSRTTNRFFF. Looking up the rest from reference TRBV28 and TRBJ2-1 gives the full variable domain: DVKVTQSSRYLVKRTGEKVFLECVQDMDHENMFWYRQDPGLGLRLIYFSYDVKMKEKGDIPEGYSVSREKKERFSLILESASTNQTSMYLCASSLSRTTNRFFFGPGTRLTVL.

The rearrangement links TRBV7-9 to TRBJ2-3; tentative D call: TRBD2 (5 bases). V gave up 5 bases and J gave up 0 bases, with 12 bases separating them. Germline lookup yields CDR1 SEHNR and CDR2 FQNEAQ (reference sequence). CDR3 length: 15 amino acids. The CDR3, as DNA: TGTGCCAGCAGCCCCGTGCGAGGGAGCACAGATACGCAGTATTTT. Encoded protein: CASSPVRGSTDTQYF.

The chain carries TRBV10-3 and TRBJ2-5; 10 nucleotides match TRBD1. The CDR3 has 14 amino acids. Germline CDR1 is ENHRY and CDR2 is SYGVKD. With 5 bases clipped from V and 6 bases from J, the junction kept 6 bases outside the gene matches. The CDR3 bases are TGTGCCATCAGTTCCGGGACAGGGGTACAGACCCAGTACTTC. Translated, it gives CAISSGTGVQTQYF.

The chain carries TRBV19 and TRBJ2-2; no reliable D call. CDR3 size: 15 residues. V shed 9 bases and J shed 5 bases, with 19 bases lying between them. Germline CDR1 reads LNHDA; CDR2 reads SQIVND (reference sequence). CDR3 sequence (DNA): TGTGCCAGCACCGTGGTCCCGGGCCGAACCGGGGAGCTGTTTTTT. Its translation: CASTVVPGRTGELFF.

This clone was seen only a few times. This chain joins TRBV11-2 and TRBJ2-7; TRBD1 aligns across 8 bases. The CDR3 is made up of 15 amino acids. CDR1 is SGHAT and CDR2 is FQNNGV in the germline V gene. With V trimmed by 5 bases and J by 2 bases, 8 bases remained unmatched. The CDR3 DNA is TGTGCCAGCAGCACTCGGACAGGGCCTACCTACGAGCAGTACTTC. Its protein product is CASSTRTGPTYEQYF.

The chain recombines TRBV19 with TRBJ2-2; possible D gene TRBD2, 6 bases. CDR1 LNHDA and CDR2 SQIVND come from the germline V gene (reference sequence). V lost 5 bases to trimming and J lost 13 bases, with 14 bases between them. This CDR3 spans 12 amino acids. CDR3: CASSSSGGGLFF. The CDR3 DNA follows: TGTGCCAGTAGTTCGAGTGGGGGAGGGCTGTTTTTT.

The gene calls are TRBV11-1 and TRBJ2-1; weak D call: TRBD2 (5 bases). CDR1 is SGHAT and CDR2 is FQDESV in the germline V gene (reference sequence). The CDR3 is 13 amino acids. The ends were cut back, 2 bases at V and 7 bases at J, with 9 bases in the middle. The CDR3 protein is CASSLRTDNEQFF. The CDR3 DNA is TGTGCCAGCAGCTTAAGGACTGATAATGAGCAGTTCTTC.